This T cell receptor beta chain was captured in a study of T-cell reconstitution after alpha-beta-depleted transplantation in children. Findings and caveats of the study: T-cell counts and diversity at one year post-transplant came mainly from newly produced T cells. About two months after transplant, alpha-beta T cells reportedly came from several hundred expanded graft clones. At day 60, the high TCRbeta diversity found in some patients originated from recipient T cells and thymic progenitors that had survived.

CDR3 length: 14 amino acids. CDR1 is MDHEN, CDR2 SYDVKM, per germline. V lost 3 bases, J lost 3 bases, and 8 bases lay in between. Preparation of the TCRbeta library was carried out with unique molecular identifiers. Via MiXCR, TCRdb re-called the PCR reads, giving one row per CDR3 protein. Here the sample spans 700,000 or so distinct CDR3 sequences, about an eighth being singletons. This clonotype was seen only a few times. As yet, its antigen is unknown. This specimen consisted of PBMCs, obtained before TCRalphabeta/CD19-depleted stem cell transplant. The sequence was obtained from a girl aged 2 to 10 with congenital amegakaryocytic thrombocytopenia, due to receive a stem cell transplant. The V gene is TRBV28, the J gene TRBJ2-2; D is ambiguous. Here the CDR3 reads CASSLNSDTGELFF. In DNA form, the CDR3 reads TGTGCCAGCAGTTTGAATTCTGACACCGGGGAGCTGTTTTTT.